This TCR beta chain was identified in a study of beta chain features in type 1 diabetes. V trimming: 4 bases; J trimming: 0 bases; junction bases outside the gene matches: 7. Germline assignment: CDR1 SGHNT and CDR2 YYREEE (reference sequence). The CDR3 is 18 amino acids. Every isolated RNA sample was fully reverse transcribed, so sequencing captured expressed TCRB transcripts. Clones were read by immunoSEQ multiplex PCR, and TCRdb kept only the in-frame ones, dropping some. Of 140,000 or so clones detected, more than 9% appear once; the ten largest clones hold 1% to 1.5%. Sequenced input: naive CD4+ T cells from blood. The chain couples TRBV5-4 to TRBJ2-3; 14 bases align to TRBD2. The clonotype originates from a man in his late teens or twenties in good health. In DNA, the CDR3 is TGTGCCAGCAGCCCTGGACTAGCGGGGGGACCTAGCACAGATACGCAGTATTTT. It is translated as CASSPGLAGGPSTDTQYF.